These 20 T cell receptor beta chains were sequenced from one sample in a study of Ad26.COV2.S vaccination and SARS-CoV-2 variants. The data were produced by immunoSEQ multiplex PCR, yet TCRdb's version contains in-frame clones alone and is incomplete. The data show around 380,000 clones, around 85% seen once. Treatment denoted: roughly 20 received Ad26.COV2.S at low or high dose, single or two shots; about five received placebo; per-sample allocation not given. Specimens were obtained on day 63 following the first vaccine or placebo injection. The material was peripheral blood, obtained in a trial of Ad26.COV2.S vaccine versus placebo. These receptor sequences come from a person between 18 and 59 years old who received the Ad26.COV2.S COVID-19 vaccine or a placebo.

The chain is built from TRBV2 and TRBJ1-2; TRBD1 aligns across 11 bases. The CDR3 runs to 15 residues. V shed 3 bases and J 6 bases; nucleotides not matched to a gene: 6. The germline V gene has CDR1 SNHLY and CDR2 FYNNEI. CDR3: CASSEKGQGAHGYTF. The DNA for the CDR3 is TGTGCCAGCAGTGAGAAAGGACAGGGGGCCCATGGCTACACCTTC.

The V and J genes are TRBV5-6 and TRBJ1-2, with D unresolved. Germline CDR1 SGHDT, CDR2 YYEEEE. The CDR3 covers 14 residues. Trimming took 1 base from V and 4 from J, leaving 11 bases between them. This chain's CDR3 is CASSLQAIGYGYTF. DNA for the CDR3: TGTGCCAGCAGCTTGCAGGCAATAGGCTATGGCTACACCTTC.

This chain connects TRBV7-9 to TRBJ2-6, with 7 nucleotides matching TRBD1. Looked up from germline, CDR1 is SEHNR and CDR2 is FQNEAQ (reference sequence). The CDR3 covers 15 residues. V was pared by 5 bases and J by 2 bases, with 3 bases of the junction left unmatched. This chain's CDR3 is CASSGQGAGANVLTF. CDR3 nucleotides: TGTGCCAGCAGCGGGCAGGGGGCTGGGGCCAACGTCCTGACTTTC.

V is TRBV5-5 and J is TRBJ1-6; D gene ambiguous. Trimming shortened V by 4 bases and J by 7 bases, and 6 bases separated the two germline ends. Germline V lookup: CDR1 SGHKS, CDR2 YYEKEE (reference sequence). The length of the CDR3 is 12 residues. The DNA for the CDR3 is TGTGCCAGCAGCACGCCCAATTCACCCCTCCACTTT. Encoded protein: CASSTPNSPLHF.

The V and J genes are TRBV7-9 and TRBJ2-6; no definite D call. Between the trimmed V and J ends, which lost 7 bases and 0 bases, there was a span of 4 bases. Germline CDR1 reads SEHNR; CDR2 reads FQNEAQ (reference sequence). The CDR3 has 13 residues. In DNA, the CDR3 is TGTGCCAGCACCGTCTCTGGGGCCAACGTCCTGACTTTC. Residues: CASTVSGANVLTF.

The CDR3 coding sequence is TGTGCCTCCGGGACAGGGAAAAACATTCAGTACTTC. Translated: CASGTGKNIQYF. This chain uses TRBV30 with TRBJ2-4; TRBD1 matches 9 bases. CDR3 length equals 12 residues. CDR1 and CDR2 (germline): GTSNPN, SVGIG (reference sequence). After removal of 7 bases from V and 4 bases from J, the junction contained 2 bases not matched to a gene.

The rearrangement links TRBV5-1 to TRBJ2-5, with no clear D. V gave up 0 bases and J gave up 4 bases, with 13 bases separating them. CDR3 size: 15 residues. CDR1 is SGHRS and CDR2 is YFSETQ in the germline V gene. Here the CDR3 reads CASSLVAGSGETQYF. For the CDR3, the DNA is TGCGCCAGCAGCTTGGTGGCCGGGTCGGGAGAGACCCAGTACTTC.

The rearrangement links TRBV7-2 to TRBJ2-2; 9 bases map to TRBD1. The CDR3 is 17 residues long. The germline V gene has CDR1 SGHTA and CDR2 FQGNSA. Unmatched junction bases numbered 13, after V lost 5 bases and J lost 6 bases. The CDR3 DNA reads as TGTGCCAGCAGCCCTAACTTACAGGGGGCGCGTGCCGGGGAGCTGTTTTTT. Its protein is CASSPNLQGARAGELFF.

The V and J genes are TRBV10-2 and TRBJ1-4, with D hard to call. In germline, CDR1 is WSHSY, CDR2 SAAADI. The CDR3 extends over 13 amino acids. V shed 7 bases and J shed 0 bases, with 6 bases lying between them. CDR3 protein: CASIGSTNEKLFF. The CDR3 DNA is TGCGCCAGCATCGGGTCAACTAATGAAAAACTGTTTTTT.

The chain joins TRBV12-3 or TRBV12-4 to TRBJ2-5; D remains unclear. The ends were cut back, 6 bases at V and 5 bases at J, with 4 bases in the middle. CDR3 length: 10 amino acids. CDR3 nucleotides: TGTGCCAGCAGGGGGGAGACCCAGTACTTC. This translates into CASRGETQYF.

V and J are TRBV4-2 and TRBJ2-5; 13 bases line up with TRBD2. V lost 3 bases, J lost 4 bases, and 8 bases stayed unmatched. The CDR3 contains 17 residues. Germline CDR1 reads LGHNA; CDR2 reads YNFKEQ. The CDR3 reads CASSQSLAGGPGETQYF. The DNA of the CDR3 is TGTGCCAGCAGCCAGTCACTAGCGGGGGGGCCAGGAGAGACCCAGTACTTC.

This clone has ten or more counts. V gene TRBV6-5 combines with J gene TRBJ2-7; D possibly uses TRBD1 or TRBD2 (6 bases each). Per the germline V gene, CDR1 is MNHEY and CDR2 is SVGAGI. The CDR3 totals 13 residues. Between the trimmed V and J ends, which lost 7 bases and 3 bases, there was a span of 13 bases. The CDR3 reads CASIFGGDYEQYF. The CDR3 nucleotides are TGTGCCAGCATTTTCGGGGGCGACTACGAGCAGTACTTC.

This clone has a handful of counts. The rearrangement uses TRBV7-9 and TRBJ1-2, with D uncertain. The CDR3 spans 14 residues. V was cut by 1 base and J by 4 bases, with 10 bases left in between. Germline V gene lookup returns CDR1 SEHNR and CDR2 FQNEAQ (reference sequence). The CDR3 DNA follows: TGTGCCAGCAGCTTAGTTGGCCTTGGCTATGGCTACACCTTC. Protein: CASSLVGLGYGYTF.

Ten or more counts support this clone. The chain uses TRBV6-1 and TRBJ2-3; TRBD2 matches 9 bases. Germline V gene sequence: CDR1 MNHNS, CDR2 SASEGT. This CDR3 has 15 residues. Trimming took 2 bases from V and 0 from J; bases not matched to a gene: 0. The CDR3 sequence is CASSELAGSTDTQYF. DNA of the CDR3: TGTGCCAGCAGTGAACTAGCGGGGAGCACAGATACGCAGTATTTT.

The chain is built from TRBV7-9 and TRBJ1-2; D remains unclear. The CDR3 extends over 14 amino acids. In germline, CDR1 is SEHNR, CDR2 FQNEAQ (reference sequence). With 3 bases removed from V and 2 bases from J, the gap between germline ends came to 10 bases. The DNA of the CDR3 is TGTGCCAGCAGCTTTCTATCGATGAACTATGGCTACACCTTC. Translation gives CASSFLSMNYGYTF.

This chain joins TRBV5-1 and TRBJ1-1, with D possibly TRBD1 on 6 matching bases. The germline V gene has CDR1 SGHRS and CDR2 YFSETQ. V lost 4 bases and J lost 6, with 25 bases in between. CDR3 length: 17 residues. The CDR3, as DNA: TGCGCCAGCAGCCAAAACCCTCGGGGGGGCGAGGGATCTGAAGCTTTCTTT. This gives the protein CASSQNPRGGEGSEAFF. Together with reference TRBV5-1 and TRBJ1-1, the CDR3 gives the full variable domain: KAGVTQTPRYLIKTRGQQVTLSCSPISGHRSVSWYQQTPGQGLQFLFEYFSETQRNKGNFPGRFSGRQFSNSRSEMNVSTLELGDSALYLCASSQNPRGGEGSEAFFGQGTRLTVV.

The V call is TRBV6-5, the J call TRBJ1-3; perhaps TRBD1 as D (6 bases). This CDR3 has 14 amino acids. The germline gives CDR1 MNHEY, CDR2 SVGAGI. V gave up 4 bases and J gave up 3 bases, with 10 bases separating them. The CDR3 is CASSSKQGGNTIYF. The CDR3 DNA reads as TGTGCCAGCAGTTCAAAACAGGGTGGAAACACCATATATTTT.

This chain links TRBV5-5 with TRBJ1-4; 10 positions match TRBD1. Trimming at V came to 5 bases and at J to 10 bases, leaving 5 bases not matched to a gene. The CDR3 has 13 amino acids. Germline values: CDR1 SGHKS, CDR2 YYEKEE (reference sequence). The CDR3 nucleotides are TGTGCCAGCAGTCCGACAGGGGGCGGAAAACTGTTTTTT. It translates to CASSPTGGGKLFF.

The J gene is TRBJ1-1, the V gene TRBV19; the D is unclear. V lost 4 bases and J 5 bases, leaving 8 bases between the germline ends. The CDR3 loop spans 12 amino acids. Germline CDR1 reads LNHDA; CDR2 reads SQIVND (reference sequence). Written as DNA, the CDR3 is TGTGCCAGTAGTAGGGTTGGTACTGAAGCTTTCTTT. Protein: CASSRVGTEAFF.

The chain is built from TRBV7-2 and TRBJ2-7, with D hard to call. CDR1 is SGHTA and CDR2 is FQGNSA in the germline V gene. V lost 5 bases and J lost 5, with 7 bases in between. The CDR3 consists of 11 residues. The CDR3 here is CASSLYNEQYF. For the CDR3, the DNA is TGTGCCAGCAGCCTTTATAACGAGCAGTACTTC. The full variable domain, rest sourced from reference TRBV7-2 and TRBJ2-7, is GAGVSQSPSNKVTEKGKDVELRCDPISGHTALYWYRQSLGQGLEFLIYFQGNSAPDKSGLPSDRFSAERTGGSVSTLTIQRTQQEDSAVYLCASSLYNEQYFGPGTRLTVT.